A selection of T cell receptor beta chains follows, all from one sample in a study of T cells in Graves' hyperthyroidism and ophthalmopathy. One entry per CDR3 protein results from TCRdb running MiXCR on the multiplex PCR reads. This table holds over 700,000 distinct CDR3 sequences, roughly a sixth found once. The material sequenced was blood. The receptors derive from a woman in her fifties or sixties with Graves' hyperthyroidism that later progressed to Graves' ophthalmopathy. Both conserved end residues are part of each CDR3. A D gene is named only where the DNA matches it firmly. A clone size is listed for some rows: how often the clone was seen (once, few, many), or a class if it is expanded.

CDR3 protein	CDR3 DNA	CDR3 length	J gene	V gene	D gene	clone size
CASRNSRGLEAFF	TGTGCCAGCAGAAACAGCAGGGGGCTAGAAGCTTTCTTT	13	TRBJ1-1	TRBV6-1	TRBD1	few
CSVEEEGGGGYTF	TGCAGCGTTGAAGAAGAGGGGGGGGGGGGCTACACCTTC	13	TRBJ1-2	TRBV29-1	.	.
CASSFGDMLLSGTEAFF	TGCGCCAGCAGCTTCGGCGACATGTTGTTAAGCGGCACTGAAGCTTTCTTT	17	TRBJ1-1	TRBV5-1	.	few
CASSPLLTNYDYTF	TGTGCCAGCTCCCCCCTACTGACTAACTATGACTACACCTTC	14	TRBJ1-2	TRBV28	.	.
CAITGGAHTEAFF	TGTGCCATAACCGGAGGGGCCCACACTGAAGCTTTCTTT	13	TRBJ1-1	TRBV6-1	.	.
CASSPASGGIGNEQFF	TGTGCCAGCAGCCCCGCTTCAGGGGGTATAGGGAATGAGCAGTTCTTC	16	TRBJ2-1	TRBV12-3/TRBV12-4	TRBD1	few
CASSQDPAGATGELFF	TGTGCCAGCAGCCAAGATCCAGCGGGGGCCACCGGGGAGCTGTTTTTT	16	TRBJ2-2	TRBV14	TRBD2	.
CASSERTPPYNYGYTF	TGCGCCAGCAGTGAGAGGACACCCCCTTATAACTATGGCTACACCTTC	16	TRBJ1-2	TRBV10-2	.	few
CASSYADTRAYGYTF	TGTGCCAGCAGTTATGCCGACACTCGCGCCTATGGCTACACCTTC	15	TRBJ1-2	TRBV6-5	.	.
CASSDLTTGAVKNIQYF	TGTGCCAGCAGCGATCTCACGACGGGGGCGGTCAAAAACATTCAGTACTTC	17	TRBJ2-4	TRBV3-1	.	few
CASSRRQGAAQPQHF	TGTGCCAGCAGTAGAAGACAGGGGGCGGCTCAGCCCCAGCATTTT	15	TRBJ1-5	TRBV12-3/TRBV12-4	TRBD1	many
CASSVTGDYGYTF	TGTGCCAGCAGTGTAACAGGAGACTATGGCTACACCTTC	13	TRBJ1-2	TRBV25-1	.	.
CSARDPEGYQPQHF	TGCAGTGCTAGAGATCCCGAGGGGTATCAGCCCCAGCATTTT	14	TRBJ1-5	TRBV20-1	.	.
CASSRTRESNIYGYTF	TGTGCCAGCAGCCGCACCCGGGAGTCTAACATCTATGGCTACACCTTC	16	TRBJ1-2	TRBV7-8	.	.
CASSRTGQGEYEQYF	TGTGCCAGCAGCCGGACAGGACAGGGGGAATACGAGCAGTACTTC	15	TRBJ2-7	TRBV14	TRBD1	many
CASRAGAPYSNQPQHF	TGTGCCAGCAGAGCCGGGGCCCCTTATAGCAATCAGCCCCAGCATTTT	16	TRBJ1-5	TRBV6-1	.	.
CSAGGPVNTEAFF	TGCAGTGCCGGAGGCCCCGTGAACACTGAAGCTTTCTTT	13	TRBJ1-1	TRBV20-1	.	.
CSVVVGGRTDTQYF	TGCAGCGTTGTGGTGGGGGGAAGGACAGATACGCAGTATTTT	14	TRBJ2-3	TRBV29-1	.	.
CASSLEMETQYF	TGCGCCAGCAGCTTGGAGATGGAGACCCAGTACTTC	12	TRBJ2-5	TRBV5-1	.	.
CATSRDYSSGQPQHF	TGTGCCACCAGCAGAGATTACAGTTCAGGTCAGCCCCAGCATTTT	15	TRBJ1-5	TRBV15	.	.
CASSDRDSSNQPQHF	TGCGCCAGCAGTGATAGGGACAGTAGCAATCAGCCCCAGCATTTT	15	TRBJ1-5	TRBV10-2	TRBD1	few
CASSETDLDSPLHF	TGTGCCAGCAGTGAGACAGATCTTGATTCACCCCTCCACTTT	14	TRBJ1-6	TRBV2	.	few
CASSQVGQGAGTEAFF	TGTGCCAGCAGCCAAGTCGGACAGGGGGCCGGCACTGAAGCTTTCTTT	16	TRBJ1-1	TRBV3-1	TRBD1	many
CASTRGGGTYQETQYF	TGTGCCAGCACCCGTGGCGGGGGGACATACCAAGAGACCCAGTACTTC	16	TRBJ2-5	TRBV6-1	TRBD2	few
CATSRDLRGNTQYF	TGTGCCACCAGCAGAGATTTGAGGGGCAATACCCAGTACTTC	14	TRBJ2-5	TRBV15	.	.
CASSLKGRSSLGDGYTF	TGTGCCAGCAGTTTAAAGGGCAGGTCATCCTTAGGTGATGGCTACACCTTC	17	TRBJ1-2	TRBV27	.	.
CASSPEQVYSGNTIYF	TGCGCCAGCAGCCCGGAACAGGTCTACTCTGGAAACACCATATATTTT	16	TRBJ1-3	TRBV5-1	.	.
CASSPLLSYEQYF	TGTGCCAGCAGCCCACTTCTCTCCTACGAGCAGTACTTC	13	TRBJ2-7	TRBV2	.	many
CASSQSGTGTYEQYF	TGTGCCAGCAGCCAGAGCGGGACAGGGACCTACGAGCAGTACTTC	15	TRBJ2-7	TRBV6-1	TRBD1	.
CASSFRSGVEETQYF	TGCGCCAGCAGCTTCCGTTCAGGGGTTGAAGAGACCCAGTACTTC	15	TRBJ2-5	TRBV5-1	.	.
CSARVGAANEQFF	TGCAGTGCTAGAGTCGGGGCCGCCAATGAGCAGTTCTTC	13	TRBJ2-1	TRBV20-1	.	many
CASSLGTRTDTQYF	TGTGCCAGCAGTTTAGGCACCAGGACAGATACGCAGTATTTT	14	TRBJ2-3	TRBV12-3/TRBV12-4	.	many
CASSQIKGVGDPSNQPQHF	TGCGCCAGCAGCCAGATTAAGGGGGTGGGGGATCCGAGCAATCAGCCCCAGCATTTT	19	TRBJ1-5	TRBV11-1	.	few
CASSQLAISTDTQYF	TGTGCCAGCAGCCAACTGGCGATTAGCACAGATACGCAGTATTTT	15	TRBJ2-3	TRBV14	.	.
CASSSEAGTDTQYF	TGTGCCAGCAGTTCGGAGGCAGGGACGGATACGCAGTATTTT	14	TRBJ2-3	TRBV28	.	few
CASRDATGTYNEQFF	TGTGCCAGCAGGGACGCTACAGGGACCTACAATGAGCAGTTCTTC	15	TRBJ2-1	TRBV7-9	.	.
CSARIQGGSSYEQYF	TGCAGTGCTAGGATCCAGGGCGGAAGCTCCTACGAGCAGTACTTC	15	TRBJ2-7	TRBV20-1	.	.
CASGPDRGTYEQYF	TGTGCCAGCGGACCGGACAGGGGAACCTACGAGCAGTACTTC	14	TRBJ2-7	TRBV6-4	TRBD1	.
CASSLDSGFGNTIYF	TGCGCCAGCAGCTTGGATTCGGGTTTTGGAAACACCATATATTTT	15	TRBJ1-3	TRBV5-1	.	few
CAISDLSRGSSYEQYF	TGTGCCATCAGTGACCTGAGCAGGGGGAGCTCCTACGAGCAGTACTTC	16	TRBJ2-7	TRBV10-3	TRBD1	.
CSVEGGGQGADTQYF	TGCAGCGTCGAGGGGGGTGGACAGGGGGCAGATACGCAGTATTTT	15	TRBJ2-3	TRBV29-1	TRBD1	.
CSPSLQGNYGYTF	TGCAGTCCGTCCCTACAGGGCAACTATGGCTACACCTTC	13	TRBJ1-2	TRBV20-1	.	.
CASRRQARDQPQHF	TGTGCCAGCAGGCGACAAGCCCGTGATCAGCCCCAGCATTTT	14	TRBJ1-5	TRBV6-2/TRBV6-3	.	few
CASSVRTGQISYEQYF	TGTGCCAGCAGCGTAAGGACGGGACAGATTTCCTACGAGCAGTACTTC	16	TRBJ2-7	TRBV7-2	TRBD1	.
CASSRTEYSNQPQHF	TGTGCCAGTAGTCGCACAGAGTATAGCAATCAGCCCCAGCATTTT	15	TRBJ1-5	TRBV19	.	few
CSATTPSGVTDTQYF	TGCAGTGCTACCACCCCTAGCGGGGTCACAGATACGCAGTATTTT	15	TRBJ2-3	TRBV20-1	TRBD2	.
CASSPGQGLLSYGYTF	TGTGCCAGCAGTCCAGGACAGGGTCTACTTAGCTATGGCTACACCTTC	16	TRBJ1-2	TRBV27	TRBD1	.
CASSPTVGGPSQETQYF	TGTGCCAGCAGTCCCACCGTAGGGGGACCTAGCCAAGAGACCCAGTACTTC	17	TRBJ2-5	TRBV7-9	.	.
CASNRQGATGELFF	TGTGCCAGCAACAGACAGGGAGCCACCGGGGAGCTGTTTTTT	14	TRBJ2-2	TRBV11-2	TRBD1	many
CASSSISGLGGTDTQYF	TGTGCCAGCAGCTCGATCTCGGGACTAGGGGGCACAGATACGCAGTATTTT	17	TRBJ2-3	TRBV7-8	TRBD2	many
CASSYQSNTEAFF	TGTGCCAGCAGTTACCAATCCAACACTGAAGCTTTCTTT	13	TRBJ1-1	TRBV6-6	.	many
CSASGNTEAFF	TGCAGCGCGTCAGGGAACACTGAAGCTTTCTTT	11	TRBJ1-1	TRBV29-1	.	.